What follows are 26 T cell receptor beta chains derived from one specimen sequenced in a study of regulatory and conventional T cells in RAG deficiency. The sorted conventional CD4+ T cells were CD25-low and CD127-high, with genomic DNA sequenced. TCRdb's table, derived via immunoSEQ multiplex PCR, lists solely in-frame clones and lacks some. The table shows 45,000 or so clones, with 85% to 90% occurring only once. Another study also made use of these data, one on regulatory T cells. That paper notes: Primers: 52 TRBV forward and 13 TRBJ reverse.

The specimen sequenced was CD4+ effector T cells sorted from blood. Receptors originate from a human donor in good health.

This chain links TRBV18 with TRBJ1-1, with TRBD1 matching over 8 bases. Germline V gene data show CDR1 as KGHSH and CDR2 as LQKENI. V dropped 3 bases and J dropped 4; count of bases not matched to a gene: 4. The CDR3 runs 14 residues. The CDR3 protein is CASSPNTGGTEAFF. CDR3 coding DNA: TGTGCCAGCTCACCGAATACAGGGGGCACTGAAGCTTTCTTT.

V usage is TRBV7-6 and J usage is TRBJ1-1, with D uncertain. Trimming removed 2 bases from V and 2 bases from J, with 6 bases in between. Germline CDR1 SGHVS, CDR2 FNYEAQ. The CDR3 sequence is 13 residues long. The CDR3: CASSLLPNTEAFF. In DNA form, the CDR3 reads TGTGCCAGCAGCTTACTGCCCAACACTGAAGCTTTCTTT. The full variable domain, in which reference TRBV7-6 and TRBJ1-1 provide the parts outside the CDR3, is GAGVSQSPRYKVTKRGQDVALRCDPISGHVSLYWYRQALGQGPEFLTYFNYEAQQDKSGLPNDRFSAERPEGSISTLTIQRTEQRDSAMYRCASSLLPNTEAFFGQGTRLTVV.

The V call is TRBV14, the J call TRBJ2-2, with D possibly being TRBD2 (5 bases). CDR3 length equals 17 residues. V was cut by 5 bases and J by 5 bases, with 21 bases left in between. CDR1 and CDR2 from the germline V gene are SGHDN and FVKESK. Written as DNA, the CDR3 is TGTGCCAGCAGCAGGGCGGCGAGTGGGAGTCGGACCGGGGAGCTGTTTTTT. Residues: CASSRAASGSRTGELFF. The entire variable domain, with the rest obtained from reference TRBV14 and TRBJ2-2, is as follows: EAGVTQFPSHSVIEKGQTVTLRCDPISGHDNLYWYRRVMGKEIKFLLHFVKESKQDESGMPNNRFLAERTGGTYSTLKVQPAELEDSGVYFCASSRAASGSRTGELFFGEGSRLTVL.

The genes are TRBV5-1 and TRBJ1-1; D remains ambiguous. Germline V gene data show CDR1 as SGHRS and CDR2 as YFSETQ. This CDR3 has 16 amino acids. V was clipped by 4 bases and J by 0 bases, with 16 bases between them. CDR3 sequence reads: CASSAAPAFMNTEAFF. CDR3 DNA: TGCGCCAGCAGCGCCGCCCCGGCATTCATGAACACTGAAGCTTTCTTT.

The V call is TRBV7-9, the J call TRBJ1-2; D is perhaps TRBD1 (6 bases). The V and J ends lost 3 bases and 6 bases respectively, with 17 bases between them. The germline V gene encodes CDR1 SEHNR and CDR2 FQNEAQ (reference sequence). The CDR3 covers 15 residues. The CDR3 DNA reads TGTGCCAGCAGCTTGTCGCCAGGGGCGCTCGATGGCTACACCTTC. Protein product: CASSLSPGALDGYTF.

The genes are TRBV5-1 and TRBJ2-3, with TRBD2 identical over 11 bases. V shed 4 bases, J shed 0 bases, and the junction held 10 bases outside the gene matches. The CDR3 is made up of 18 amino acids. Per germline, CDR1 SGHRS and CDR2 YFSETQ. The CDR3 spells CASSGGLAGAASTDTQYF. For the CDR3, the DNA is TGCGCCAGCAGCGGCGGACTAGCGGGCGCCGCTAGCACAGATACGCAGTATTTT.

This sequence joins TRBV7-2 and TRBJ2-5; TRBD1 might be the D (5 bases). V lost 5 bases to trimming and J lost 3 bases, with 13 bases between them. CDR1 is SGHTA and CDR2 is FQGNSA in the germline V gene. The length of the CDR3 is 14 residues. The CDR3 region has the DNA TGTGCCAGCAGCCCATGGACATCTAAAGAGACCCAGTACTTC. Amino acids: CASSPWTSKETQYF.

The chain carries TRBV27 and TRBJ2-7, with 9 bases lining up with TRBD2. The length of the CDR3 is 16 residues. V gave up 2 bases and J gave up 6 bases; unmatched junction bases: 11. The V gene's germline CDR1 is MNHEY and CDR2 SMNVEV (reference sequence). CDR3 sequence reads: CASSLTGTSQTGEQYF. The CDR3 coding sequence is TGTGCCAGCAGTTTAACCGGGACTAGCCAAACCGGCGAGCAGTACTTC.

The chain carries TRBV2 and TRBJ2-6; the D gene is possibly TRBD1 (6 bases). Trimming removed 5 bases at V and 0 bases at J, with 8 bases between. The CDR3 has 15 residues. CDR1 is SNHLY, CDR2 FYNNEI, per germline. CDR3 loop: CASSKDSSGANVLTF. The CDR3 DNA reads as TGTGCCAGCAGTAAGGACAGCTCTGGGGCCAACGTCCTGACTTTC. Supplemented by reference TRBV2 and TRBJ2-6, the full variable domain reads EPEVTQTPSHQVTQMGQEVILRCVPISNHLYFYWYRQILGQKVEFLVSFYNNEISEKSEIFDDQFSVERPDGSNFTLKIRSTKLEDSAMYFCASSKDSSGANVLTFGAGSRLTVL.

V usage is TRBV9 and J usage is TRBJ2-7; 7 bases map to TRBD2. This CDR3 has 14 amino acids. Per germline, CDR1 SGDLS and CDR2 YYNGEE. J lost 3 bases, V lost 4 bases, and 7 bases had no gene match. CDR3 sequence: CASSRSGTDYEQYF. The CDR3 DNA reads as TGTGCCAGCAGCAGGAGCGGGACTGACTACGAGCAGTACTTC.

Only a few counts were recorded for this clone. The V gene is TRBV7-2, the J gene TRBJ1-6, with D hard to call. Trimming stripped 1 base from V and 7 bases from J, with 5 bases between. From germline, CDR1 is SGHTA and CDR2 FQGNSA. This CDR3 has 13 residues. CDR3 nucleotide sequence: TGTGCCAGCAGCTTAGGGGCGAATTCACCCCTCCACTTT. Protein sequence: CASSLGANSPLHF.

The chain couples TRBV2 to TRBJ2-5; no clear D. Deletions cut 4 bases from V and 5 bases from J, with 8 bases between. This CDR3 region has 12 residues. The V gene's germline CDR1 is SNHLY and CDR2 FYNNEI. The CDR3 is CASSAPVETQYF. CDR3 DNA: TGTGCCAGCAGTGCCCCCGTGGAGACCCAGTACTTC.

The chain recombines TRBV18 with TRBJ2-5; a possible D gene is TRBD2 (6 bases). CDR3 length equals 12 residues. Per germline, CDR1 KGHSH and CDR2 LQKENI. Trimming cost V 3 bases and J 5 bases, with 7 bases left between them. CDR3 loop: CASSPSGETQYF. CDR3 DNA sequence: TGTGCCAGCTCACCGAGCGGGGAGACCCAGTACTTC.

V gene TRBV5-6 combines with J gene TRBJ1-2, with D possibly TRBD1 on 5 matching bases. Germline loops: CDR1 SGHDT, CDR2 YYEEEE. Between the trimmed V and J ends, which lost 3 bases and 0 bases, there was a span of 6 bases. The CDR3 sequence is 13 residues long. The CDR3: CASSWGSNYGYTF. The CDR3 region has the DNA TGTGCCAGCAGCTGGGGGTCTAACTATGGCTACACCTTC.

DNA of the CDR3: TGTGCCAGCTCACCAGTTGGGGCCGGAGCCAAAAACATTCAGTACTTC. Amino acid sequence: CASSPVGAGAKNIQYF. The gene calls are TRBV18 and TRBJ2-4; TRBD1 is a possible D gene (5 bases). Deletions cut 2 bases from V and 0 bases from J, with 11 bases between. The length of the CDR3 is 16 residues. Germline V gene lookup returns CDR1 KGHSH and CDR2 LQKENI. Supplemented by reference TRBV18 and TRBJ2-4, the full variable domain reads NAGVMQNPRHLVRRRGQEARLRCSPMKGHSHVYWYRQLPEEGLKFMVYLQKENIIDESGMPKERFSAEFPKEGPSILRIQQVVRGDSAAYFCASSPVGAGAKNIQYFGAGTRLSVL.

The chain joins TRBV2 to TRBJ2-3, with TRBD2 matching over 13 bases. CDR3 length equals 13 residues. The germline gives CDR1 SNHLY, CDR2 FYNNEI. The J segment lost 7 bases and the V segment lost 9 bases, leaving 4 bases of the junction unmatched. The CDR3 DNA sequence: TGTGCCAGGGGGACTAGCGGGACTAATACGCAGTATTTT. As protein: CARGTSGTNTQYF.

The chain joins TRBV7-2 to TRBJ2-7, with 8 bases matching TRBD1. The CDR3 loop spans 15 amino acids. The V gene end was trimmed by 5 bases and the J gene end by 3 bases; junction bases not matched to a gene: 9. Germline-derived CDR1 and CDR2 are SGHTA and FQGNSA. The CDR3 DNA reads TGTGCCAGCAGCATTTACGGGACAGGCCGCTACGAGCAGTACTTC. It specifies CASSIYGTGRYEQYF.

A single count supports this clone. V usage is TRBV13 and J usage is TRBJ2-1; TRBD2 matches 9 bases. CDR1 PRHDT and CDR2 FYEKMQ come from the germline V gene (reference sequence). V shed 3 bases and J 6 bases; nucleotides not matched to a gene: 9. The CDR3 loop spans 16 amino acids. This CDR3 reads CASSLGGRAVFNEQFF. The CDR3 DNA is TGTGCCAGCAGCTTGGGCGGGAGGGCGGTTTTCAATGAGCAGTTCTTC.

A single count supports this clone. This chain joins TRBV6-1 and TRBJ2-7; TRBD1 matches at 8 bases. V was clipped by 4 bases and J by 0 bases; unmatched bases: 5. CDR1 MNHNS and CDR2 SASEGT come from the germline V gene. The length of the CDR3 is 15 residues. For the CDR3, the DNA is TGTGCCAGCAGTGTTTGGGACAGGTTCTCCTACGAGCAGTACTTC. Translated, it gives CASSVWDRFSYEQYF.

This clone was seen a handful of times. This sequence joins TRBV2 and TRBJ2-5; TRBD2 matches 8 bases. The germline V gene encodes CDR1 SNHLY and CDR2 FYNNEI. Trimming cost V 2 bases and J 5 bases; bases outside gene matches: 7. CDR3 size: 15 residues. The CDR3 is CASSELAGGDETQYF. The CDR3 DNA reads TGTGCCAGCAGTGAACTGGCGGGGGGCGACGAGACCCAGTACTTC.

In DNA form, the CDR3 reads TGTGCCAGCAGTTTCCCGGGCCTTAGCGTCCTCGAGCAGTACTTC. Its translation: CASSFPGLSVLEQYF. The chain is built from TRBV27 and TRBJ2-7, with D possibly TRBD2 on 5 matching bases. CDR1 and CDR2 (germline): MNHEY, SMNVEV (reference sequence). V lost 3 bases to trimming and J lost 6 bases, with 18 bases between them. This CDR3 spans 15 amino acids.

This rearrangement joins TRBV7-2 to TRBJ2-3; 7 nucleotides line up with TRBD1. V trimming: 2 bases; J trimming: 4 bases; junction bases outside the gene matches: 3. The CDR3 length is 14 residues. Germline V lookup: CDR1 SGHTA, CDR2 FQGNSA. This CDR3 is CASSLRGQADTQYF. The CDR3 DNA reads TGTGCCAGCAGCTTACGAGGACAGGCAGATACGCAGTATTTT.

The V gene is TRBV13, the J gene TRBJ1-1; D uncertain. The CDR3 runs to 15 residues. The V end lost 0 bases, the J end lost 0 bases, and 8 bases lay between the germline ends. Germline loops: CDR1 PRHDT, CDR2 FYEKMQ (reference sequence). CDR3 in DNA: TGTGCCAGCAGCTTAGGTCGCAACATGAACACTGAAGCTTTCTTT. As protein: CASSLGRNMNTEAFF.

The chain is built from TRBV21-1 and TRBJ2-7. TRBV21-1 has pseudogene status. The CDR3 contains 15 residues. The CDR3 sequence: CASSKGEVPLYEQYF. The DNA for the CDR3 is TGTGCCAGCAGCAAAGGGGAAGTACCCCTCTACGAGCAGTACTTC.

The genes are TRBV6-1 and TRBJ1-1, with 9 positions matching TRBD1. CDR1 is MNHNS, CDR2 SASEGT, per germline. CDR3 length: 16 residues. The V and J ends lost 2 bases and 4 bases, in that order; junction bases with no gene match: 8. CDR3 nucleotides: TGTGCCAGCAGTGAAAGAAGTGGGACAGGGAGCACTGAAGCTTTCTTT. Translation gives CASSERSGTGSTEAFF.

The V gene is TRBV2, the J gene TRBJ1-2; 8 nucleotides agree with TRBD1. The CDR3 is made up of 15 amino acids. V shed 7 bases, J shed 4 bases, and the junction held 11 bases outside the gene matches. Per the germline V gene, CDR1 is SNHLY and CDR2 is FYNNEI. The CDR3 reads CASTEQGAQGYGYTF. The CDR3 coding sequence is TGTGCCAGCACCGAGCAGGGGGCCCAGGGCTATGGCTACACCTTC.